Presented here are 2 T cell receptor beta chains from one specimen sequenced in a study of shared clonotypes between healthy human individuals. The assay was immunoSEQ multiplex PCR, and TCRdb's table has in-frame clones only and misses some. The sample lists around 510,000 clones, around 81% occurring once. The source material was PBMCs. The receptor set was obtained from a middle-aged woman in good health. Some clones in this sample may be carry-over from other donors' samples.

V and J are TRBV7-9 and TRBJ2-1, with 7 bases fitting TRBD2. Germline CDR1 is SEHNR and CDR2 is FQNEAQ (reference sequence). Trimming removed 4 bases from V and 4 bases from J; junction bases left unmatched: 7. CDR3 length equals 15 residues. The CDR3 sequence is CASSSEGLRYNEQFF. In DNA, the CDR3 is TGTGCCAGCAGCTCAGAGGGACTACGGTACAATGAGCAGTTCTTC. Together with reference TRBV7-9 and TRBJ2-1, the CDR3 gives the full variable domain: DTGVSQNPRHKITKRGQNVTFRCDPISEHNRLYWYRQTLGQGPEFLTYFQNEAQLEKSRLLSDRFSAERPKGSFSTLEIQRTEQGDSAMYLCASSSEGLRYNEQFFGPGTRLTVL.

The CDR3 protein is CASRQGYRTDTQYF. The CDR3 DNA follows: TGTGCCAGTAGGCAGGGGTATCGCACAGATACGCAGTATTTT. The rearrangement joins TRBV19 to TRBJ2-3, with D perhaps TRBD1 (6 bases). Looked up from germline, CDR1 is LNHDA and CDR2 is SQIVND (reference sequence). This CDR3 is built from 14 residues. Trimming took off 6 bases at V and 1 base at J, with 11 bases between the two ends.